This is a list of T cell receptor beta chains from one sample in a study of T cells after yellow fever vaccination. TCRdb used MiXCR to reprocess the 5' RACE reads, holding one entry per CDR3 protein. Here the sample spans hundreds of thousands of distinct CDR3 sequences, roughly 14% being singletons. Sample: PBMCs, taken on the day of the yellow fever booster vaccination. These receptors were obtained from a man aged 25 to 40 who received the YFV17D yellow fever vaccine. CDR3s include the opening cysteine and the closing phenylalanine or tryptophan.

j_call v_call cdr3_aa
TRBJ2-1 TRBV6-2/TRBV6-3 CASSYLSPSYDNEQFF
TRBJ2-5 TRBV7-2 CASSFHRGQETQYF
TRBJ1-3 TRBV2 CASRDSSGNTIYF
TRBJ2-7 TRBV6-4 CASMMGEQYF
TRBJ2-7 TRBV5-1 CASSMDLTYEQYF
TRBJ2-1 TRBV20-1 CSAPGDPAGASSYNEQFF
TRBJ2-2 TRBV6-2/TRBV6-3 CASSYRPANAGELFF
TRBJ2-1 TRBV18 CASSPPDLGEQFF
TRBJ2-3 TRBV5-5 CASSLGYGLVRSTDTQYF
TRBJ2-1 TRBV6-2/TRBV6-3 CASRVRGGNEQFF
TRBJ2-7 TRBV30 CAWHLLAGGPSYEQYF